This TCR beta chain was recovered during a study of OX40 agonist ivuxolimab in advanced cancers. Study-level points and caveats: Patients with a partial response at 0.1-3.0 mg/kg had among the lowest clonal expansion.

Germline lookup yields CDR1 SQVTM and CDR2 ANQGSEA. V gave up 1 base and J gave up 1 base, with 14 bases separating them. The CDR3 has 15 residues. Data came from immunoSEQ multiplex PCR; TCRdb stores just in-frame clones and leaves some out. Among 85,000 to 95,000 clones listed, 85% to 90% were seen once. This clone was observed a single time. Its antigen is unknown. The sequence was collected from an adult with an advanced solid tumor such as melanoma, head and neck, liver or kidney cancer. This chain joins TRBV29-1 and TRBJ2-7, with D perhaps matching TRBD1 (5 bases). This sample comprised CD4+ or CD8+ T cells sorted from blood, obtained in a trial of the OX40 agonist ivuxolimab. The CDR3 DNA reads as TGCAGCGTTGAAGTCCTGGTCAGGGCGTCCTACGAGCAGTACTTC. The encoded protein is CSVEVLVRASYEQYF.